The rows below give T cell receptor beta chains drawn from one sample of a study of vaccination and CD4 T cells after COVID-19. No antigen has been assigned to these receptors. TCRdb itself ran the PCR reads through MiXCR, one entry per CDR3 protein. The sample shows 10,000 to 15,000 distinct CDR3 sequences, around 58% of them seen only once. Sequencing was done on a sample of CD4+ T cells from blood, cultured in vitro. These receptors originate from a human donor who had recovered from COVID-19. Each CDR3 is given with its conserved first and last residue. The D gene is left open where the match is weak. Where a row states a size, it is once, few, many or the class of an expanded clone; other rows omit it.

clone size: .; J gene: TRBJ2-1; D gene: TRBD2; V gene: TRBV10-2; CDR3 length: 15; CDR3 DNA: TGTGCCAGCAGTGATGGAGTAGCGGGATTAAATGAGCAGTTCTTC; CDR3 protein: CASSDGVAGLNEQFF
clone size: .; J gene: TRBJ2-7; D gene: .; V gene: TRBV5-4; CDR3 length: 14; CDR3 DNA: TGTGCCAGCAGCTTAAAGTCAACACTCCCCGAGCAGTACTTC; CDR3 protein: CASSLKSTLPEQYF
clone size: .; J gene: TRBJ1-1; D gene: TRBD1; V gene: TRBV29-1; CDR3 length: 13; CDR3 DNA: TGCAGCGTTCGTAGACAGGGGGACACTGAAGCTTTCTTT; CDR3 protein: CSVRRQGDTEAFF
clone size: .; J gene: TRBJ2-1; D gene: .; V gene: TRBV20-1; CDR3 length: 10; CDR3 DNA: TGCAGTGCTTACTACAATGAGCAGTTCTTC; CDR3 protein: CSAYYNEQFF
clone size: few; J gene: TRBJ2-4; D gene: .; V gene: TRBV20-1; CDR3 length: 13; CDR3 DNA: TGCAGTGCTAAGAACCTAGGGGGTAACATTCAGTACTTC; CDR3 protein: CSAKNLGGNIQYF
clone size: .; J gene: TRBJ2-3; D gene: .; V gene: TRBV20-1; CDR3 length: 13; CDR3 DNA: TGCAGTGCTAGTACTAGTCGCACAGATACGCAGTATTTT; CDR3 protein: CSASTSRTDTQYF
clone size: .; J gene: TRBJ2-7; D gene: TRBD2; V gene: TRBV27; CDR3 length: 16; CDR3 DNA: TGTGCCAGCAGTTCGTATCTAGCGGGCACGACCTACGAGCAGTACTTC; CDR3 protein: CASSSYLAGTTYEQYF
clone size: few; J gene: TRBJ2-2; D gene: TRBD2; V gene: TRBV28; CDR3 length: 16; CDR3 DNA: TGTGCCAGCAGTTTGGCGGGAGCCCCGAACACCGGGGAGCTGTTTTTT; CDR3 protein: CASSLAGAPNTGELFF
clone size: few; J gene: TRBJ1-5; D gene: TRBD1; V gene: TRBV6-1; CDR3 length: 16; CDR3 DNA: TGTGCCAGCAGAGCACAGGGGTCCGCAGCCAGTCAGCCCCAGCATTTT; CDR3 protein: CASRAQGSAASQPQHF
clone size: .; J gene: TRBJ2-1; D gene: TRBD2; V gene: TRBV20-1; CDR3 length: 16; CDR3 DNA: TGCAGTGCTAGAATCTCGGGACTAGCGGGAGGCAATGAGCAGTTCTTC; CDR3 protein: CSARISGLAGGNEQFF
clone size: .; J gene: TRBJ1-2; D gene: TRBD1; V gene: TRBV30; CDR3 length: 13; CDR3 DNA: TGTGCCTGGAGTAGGGACAGGCCCTATGGCTACACCTTC; CDR3 protein: CAWSRDRPYGYTF
clone size: once; J gene: TRBJ2-5; D gene: TRBD1; V gene: TRBV12-3/TRBV12-4; CDR3 length: 14; CDR3 DNA: TGTGCCAGCAGTTCAAGGACAGGGTGGGAGACCCAGTACTTC; CDR3 protein: CASSSRTGWETQYF
clone size: .; J gene: TRBJ2-7; D gene: .; V gene: TRBV7-2; CDR3 length: 15; CDR3 DNA: TGTGCCAGCAGCTTAGTGGCTATCCCCTCCTACGAGCAGTACTTC; CDR3 protein: CASSLVAIPSYEQYF
clone size: few; J gene: TRBJ1-1; D gene: .; V gene: TRBV20-1; CDR3 length: 14; CDR3 DNA: TGCAGTGCTACCCCCAACGGACAGAGTCGTGAAGCTTTCTTT; CDR3 protein: CSATPNGQSREAFF
clone size: .; J gene: TRBJ2-1; D gene: .; V gene: TRBV5-1; CDR3 length: 15; CDR3 DNA: TGCGCCAGCAGCCCTGAGACAAGCTCCTACAATGAGCAGTTCTTC; CDR3 protein: CASSPETSSYNEQFF
clone size: .; J gene: TRBJ2-2; D gene: TRBD2; V gene: TRBV4-2; CDR3 length: 16; CDR3 DNA: TGTGCCAGCAAACAAGCTAGCGGGAGCGACACCGGGGAGCTGTTTTTT; CDR3 protein: CASKQASGSDTGELFF
clone size: .; J gene: TRBJ2-2; D gene: .; V gene: TRBV27; CDR3 length: 15; CDR3 DNA: TGTGCCAGCAGTCCCAGGCAAGGCGGGAACGGGGAGCTGTTTTTT; CDR3 protein: CASSPRQGGNGELFF
clone size: .; J gene: TRBJ1-5; D gene: TRBD1; V gene: TRBV27; CDR3 length: 16; CDR3 DNA: TGTGCCAGCAGTTTATCCCGGCAGGGGGCCTGGCAGCCCCAGCATTTT; CDR3 protein: CASSLSRQGAWQPQHF
clone size: .; J gene: TRBJ1-2; D gene: .; V gene: TRBV10-3; CDR3 length: 13; CDR3 DNA: TGTGCCATCAGTGAGCAGGGGAAGGGCGGCTACACCTTC; CDR3 protein: CAISEQGKGGYTF
clone size: .; J gene: TRBJ2-2; D gene: .; V gene: TRBV19; CDR3 length: 16; CDR3 DNA: TGTGCCAGTAGGGATGGGGGGGCAGAAAGGACCGGGGAGCTGTTTTTT; CDR3 protein: CASRDGGAERTGELFF
clone size: once; J gene: TRBJ1-5; D gene: TRBD1; V gene: TRBV2; CDR3 length: 15; CDR3 DNA: TGTGCCAGCAGTGTCGGACAGGGAGGGAATCAGCCCCAGCATTTT; CDR3 protein: CASSVGQGGNQPQHF
clone size: .; J gene: TRBJ2-3; D gene: .; V gene: TRBV19; CDR3 length: 13; CDR3 DNA: TGTGCCAGTAGTATATGGGGGACAGATACGCAGTATTTT; CDR3 protein: CASSIWGTDTQYF
clone size: few; J gene: TRBJ2-2; D gene: .; V gene: TRBV7-2; CDR3 length: 20; CDR3 DNA: TGTGCCAGCAGCTTAGTTCCTCCTCCGGGACTTTACCAGAACACCGGGGAGCTGTTTTTT; CDR3 protein: CASSLVPPPGLYQNTGELFF
clone size: .; J gene: TRBJ2-3; D gene: .; V gene: TRBV7-3; CDR3 length: 15; CDR3 DNA: TGTGCCAGCAGCGAAGGGGGATACGGGGCAGATACGCAGTATTTT; CDR3 protein: CASSEGGYGADTQYF
clone size: once; J gene: TRBJ2-1; D gene: .; V gene: TRBV25-1; CDR3 length: 15; CDR3 DNA: TGTGCCAGCAGTGAGCGGGACAGTCCCTACAATGAGCAGTTCTTC; CDR3 protein: CASSERDSPYNEQFF
clone size: .; J gene: TRBJ2-5; D gene: TRBD2; V gene: TRBV10-3; CDR3 length: 16; CDR3 DNA: TGTGCCATCAGTGAGTCGTCGGCTAGCGGGACCCAAGCCCAGTACTTC; CDR3 protein: CAISESSASGTQAQYF
clone size: .; J gene: TRBJ2-4; D gene: .; V gene: TRBV4-2; CDR3 length: 18; CDR3 DNA: TGTGCCAGCAGCCTAAACCGCGGAGGAGAGGGTCACAAAAACATTCAGTACTTC; CDR3 protein: CASSLNRGGEGHKNIQYF
clone size: .; J gene: TRBJ1-1; D gene: .; V gene: TRBV19; CDR3 length: 15; CDR3 DNA: TGTGCCAGTACCCAATTGGGGGGAAAGAACACTGAAGCTTTCTTT; CDR3 protein: CASTQLGGKNTEAFF
clone size: .; J gene: TRBJ2-1; D gene: .; V gene: TRBV27; CDR3 length: 14; CDR3 DNA: TGTGCCAGCAGTTTCGGGAGCTCCTACAATGAGCAGTTCTTC; CDR3 protein: CASSFGSSYNEQFF
clone size: .; J gene: TRBJ2-7; D gene: .; V gene: TRBV24-1; CDR3 length: 15; CDR3 DNA: TGTGCCACCAGTGACCCCCGGGTAGCTGCCTACGAGCAGTACTTC; CDR3 protein: CATSDPRVAAYEQYF
clone size: .; J gene: TRBJ1-6; D gene: .; V gene: TRBV20-1; CDR3 length: 14; CDR3 DNA: TGCAGTGCTAGTCTCCGGGACAATAATTCACCCCTCCACTTT; CDR3 protein: CSASLRDNNSPLHF
clone size: once; J gene: TRBJ2-3; D gene: TRBD2; V gene: TRBV20-1; CDR3 length: 14; CDR3 DNA: TGCAGTGCAGTAGCGGGAGGAAGGACAGATACGCAGTATTTT; CDR3 protein: CSAVAGGRTDTQYF
clone size: .; J gene: TRBJ2-3; D gene: .; V gene: TRBV6-2/TRBV6-3; CDR3 length: 14; CDR3 DNA: TGTGCCAGCAGTTACTTAGGGGGGCCGGATACGCAGTATTTT; CDR3 protein: CASSYLGGPDTQYF
clone size: .; J gene: TRBJ1-1; D gene: TRBD1; V gene: TRBV11-3; CDR3 length: 15; CDR3 DNA: TGTGCCAGCAGCTCCAGACAGGGGCTAGACACTGAAGCTTTCTTT; CDR3 protein: CASSSRQGLDTEAFF
clone size: .; J gene: TRBJ2-3; D gene: .; V gene: TRBV2; CDR3 length: 11; CDR3 DNA: TGTGCCAGCGGGAGTACAGATACGCAGTATTTT; CDR3 protein: CASGSTDTQYF
clone size: .; J gene: TRBJ1-1; D gene: .; V gene: TRBV12-3/TRBV12-4; CDR3 length: 14; CDR3 DNA: TGTGCCAGCAGTTTCGGGACCCGGAACACTGAAGCTTTCTTT; CDR3 protein: CASSFGTRNTEAFF
clone size: .; J gene: TRBJ2-1; D gene: .; V gene: TRBV20-1; CDR3 length: 14; CDR3 DNA: TGCAGTGCGAAGGGCCAGTTGAGTGGCAATGAGCAGTTCTTC; CDR3 protein: CSAKGQLSGNEQFF
clone size: few; J gene: TRBJ1-5; D gene: .; V gene: TRBV6-5; CDR3 length: 14; CDR3 DNA: TGTGCCAGCAGTTACCCGGGGGCGAACCAGCCCCAGCATTTT; CDR3 protein: CASSYPGANQPQHF
clone size: .; J gene: TRBJ1-5; D gene: .; V gene: TRBV20-1; CDR3 length: 18; CDR3 DNA: TGCAGTGCTAGTGCTGGAGCCCAGAAAATTCGCAGCAATCAGCCCCAGCATTTT; CDR3 protein: CSASAGAQKIRSNQPQHF
clone size: .; J gene: TRBJ2-4; D gene: .; V gene: TRBV10-3; CDR3 length: 14; CDR3 DNA: TGTGCCATCAGTGTCGGGATCAGAGGAAACATTCAGTACTTC; CDR3 protein: CAISVGIRGNIQYF
clone size: .; J gene: TRBJ2-5; D gene: .; V gene: TRBV30; CDR3 length: 13; CDR3 DNA: TGTGCCTGGAGTCCAGGGGAGGGAGAGACCCAGTACTTC; CDR3 protein: CAWSPGEGETQYF